The 11 T cell receptor beta chains below all came from one sample that was sequenced in a study of regulatory T cells in long-lasting Graves disease (dated by TCRdb to the early 2020s). The time point label, read with the paper, signifies: newly diagnosed GD, antithyroid drugs for less than 3 months. For both TCR sequencing and RNA sequencing, RNA was extracted from PBMCs using TRIzol. Library generation was performed with multiplex PCR. The data were produced on an Illumina HiSeq 4000. TCR beta libraries were built with iRepertoire HTBI primers and Arm-PCR amplification of CDR3 regions. TCRdb ran its own pipeline on the public reads, namely fastp trimming at Q25 and MiXCR clone calling, and kept in-frame beta chains. Records with the same CDR3 protein are collapsed into one entry carrying the most frequent genes and DNA. The sample includes roughly 610,000 distinct CDR3 sequences, with less than 20% observed a single time. The leading ten clones occupy about 18% of the sample.

This sample was also put to use in a study of T cells in Graves' hyperthyroidism and ophthalmopathy.

The sample here was peripheral blood mononuclear cells (PBMCs), taken at new diagnosis, from a patient treated with antithyroid drugs. These receptors were taken from a woman in her twenties or thirties with Graves disease. Donor details come from another sample of the same person, matched by shared clones.

Comment on this clonotype: A much more abundant neighbour one base away suggests this may be a read error. This chain connects TRBV11-2 to TRBJ2-1, with TRBD2 identical over 7 bases. This CDR3 is built from 14 residues. CDR1 SGHAT and CDR2 FQNNGV come from the germline V gene. The CDR3 DNA reads as TGTGTCAGCAGCTTTTGGGAGGGTAACAATGAGCAGTTCTTC. It yields the protein CVSSFWEGNNEQFF.

This clonotype showed up many times. J is TRBJ2-7 and V is TRBV3-1, with a possible D match to TRBD2 (5 bases). The CDR3 contains 14 residues. The ends were cut back, 1 base at V and 5 bases at J, with 12 bases in the middle. CDR1 LGHDT and CDR2 YNNKEL come from the germline V gene (reference sequence). The CDR3 coding sequence is TGTGCCAGCAGCCAAGTTGCGGGCGCCAACGAGCAGTACTTC. Amino acids: CASSQVAGANEQYF.

This clonotype appeared many times. The chain is built from TRBV7-8 and TRBJ1-3, with D unresolved. Germline CDR1 and CDR2: SGHVS and FQNEAQ. The CDR3 has 14 residues. Trimming left V 5 bases short and J 2 bases short, with 10 bases between. CDR3 amino acids: CASSEMAAGNTIYF. CDR3 coding DNA: TGTGCCAGCAGCGAAATGGCAGCTGGAAACACCATATATTTT. The full variable domain, its missing parts supplied by reference TRBV7-8 and TRBJ1-3, is GAGVSQSPRYKVAKRGQDVALRCDPISGHVSLFWYQQALGQGPEFLTYFQNEAQLDKSGLPSDRFFAERPEGSVSTLKIQRTQQEDSAVYLCASSEMAAGNTIYFGEGSWLTVV.

This sequence joins TRBV12-3 or TRBV12-4 and TRBJ2-2, with D perhaps matching TRBD2 (5 bases). The CDR3 runs to 15 residues. V lost 10 bases to trimming and J lost 0 bases, with 15 bases between them. CDR3 amino acids: CATRDRSPNTGELFF. CDR3 nucleotide sequence: TGTGCCACCCGGGATCGTAGTCCGAACACCGGGGAGCTGTTTTTT.

This clonotype was detected many times. The chain is built from TRBV10-3 and TRBJ2-5; 11 bases map to TRBD1. Per germline, CDR1 ENHRY and CDR2 SYGVKD. CDR3 size: 15 residues. The V and J ends lost 5 bases and 4 bases, in that order; junction bases with no gene match: 6. CDR3 sequence: CAISPGTGGRETQYF. CDR3 coding DNA: TGTGCCATCAGTCCCGGGACAGGGGGACGAGAGACCCAGTACTTC.

This chain joins TRBV7-9 and TRBJ2-7, with D unresolved. Germline values: CDR1 SEHNR, CDR2 FQNEAQ (reference sequence). The V gene lost 1 base and the J gene lost 6 bases, with 16 bases spanning the gap. The CDR3 is 15 residues long. The CDR3: CASSLDLGLTGEQYF. In DNA, the CDR3 is TGTGCCAGCAGCTTAGACCTTGGGCTGACGGGCGAGCAGTACTTC.

At least ten counts were recorded for this clonotype. V and J are TRBV28 and TRBJ2-3, with D unclear. The CDR3 covers 17 residues. Germline assignment: CDR1 MDHEN and CDR2 SYDVKM. The V end was cut by 3 bases, the J end by 1 base, with 17 bases between. CDR3 bases: TGTGCCAGCAGTTTCATCCCAGCGAGACTCCGCACAGATACGCAGTATTTT. Translation gives CASSFIPARLRTDTQYF.

The V gene is TRBV27, the J gene TRBJ2-7; TRBD2 matches at 10 bases. The CDR3 has 15 residues. Germline CDR1 MNHEY, CDR2 SMNVEV (reference sequence). V was pared by 0 bases and J by 3 bases, with 2 bases of the junction left unmatched. The CDR3 bases are TGTGCCAGCAGTTTATCCCTAGCGGGAGTCTACGAGCAGTACTTC. Amino acid sequence: CASSLSLAGVYEQYF.

This clonotype was counted at least ten times. This chain uses TRBV18 with TRBJ1-4, with TRBD1 matching over 9 bases. The V and J ends lost 3 bases and 14 bases, in that order; junction bases with no gene match: 10. CDR1 and CDR2 from the germline V gene are KGHSH and LQKENI. There are 14 residues in the CDR3. The chain's CDR3 is CASSPRDRASMLFF. DNA for the CDR3: TGTGCCAGCTCACCGAGGGACAGGGCGTCCATGCTGTTTTTT.

On this clonotype itself: A much larger clone sits a single nucleotide away, making a read error possible. The rearrangement joins TRBV6-2 or TRBV6-3 to TRBJ2-5; D possibly corresponds to TRBD1 (5 bases). The CDR3 covers 13 residues. The germline V gene has CDR1 MNHEY and CDR2 SVGEGT. The CDR3 loop is CARSRDSGETQYF. CDR3 sequence (DNA): TGTGCCCGCAGTAGAGACAGTGGAGAGACCCAGTACTTC.

The chain couples TRBV13 to TRBJ2-7; TRBD2 matches at 9 bases. The ends lost 5 bases at V and 0 bases at J; junction bases unmatched: 11. This CDR3 region has 17 residues. Germline V CDR1 and CDR2: PRHDT, FYEKMQ (reference sequence). The DNA for the CDR3 is TGTGCCAGCAGCCCGGGCCTAGCGGGACGGAGCTCCTACGAGCAGTACTTC. Its protein is CASSPGLAGRSSYEQYF.